One and the same sample provided the 5 T cell receptor beta chains below, sequenced in a study of cytomegalovirus exposure and HLA in healthy donors. The PCR ran on 60 Vbeta and 13 Jbeta primers. TCRdb's copy holds only in-frame clones and misses some; the assay was immunoSEQ multiplex PCR. The sample includes about 210,000 clones, around 87% of them seen just once. The sample was PBMCs. Source of these receptors: a boy aged 2 to 10 in good health and CMV-seronegative.

V usage is TRBV5-6 and J usage is TRBJ2-2, with D maybe TRBD1 (5 bases). This CDR3 comprises 15 residues. The V gene lost 4 bases and the J gene lost 4 bases, with 14 bases spanning the gap. Germline V gene data show CDR1 as SGHDT and CDR2 as YYEEEE. CDR3 sequence (DNA): TGTGCCAGCAGCCCCGGAGTGCAGGGCACCGGGGAGCTGTTTTTT. Amino acids: CASSPGVQGTGELFF.

The chain uses TRBV28 and TRBJ1-2; D is ambiguous. V lost 4 bases to trimming and J lost 12 bases, with 18 bases between them. Germline V lookup: CDR1 MDHEN, CDR2 SYDVKM. The CDR3 is made up of 13 amino acids. The CDR3 DNA sequence: TGTGCCAGCAGTTCCCACGTCGGGGTGATGAACACCTTC. Its translation: CASSSHVGVMNTF.

Here the CDR3 reads CASTSGTGTSDEQYF. As DNA, the CDR3 is TGCGCCAGCACCTCCGGGACAGGGACGAGTGACGAGCAGTACTTC. V is TRBV5-1 and J is TRBJ2-7; 9 bases match TRBD1. CDR1 SGHRS and CDR2 YFSETQ come from the germline V gene. The V and J ends lost 6 bases and 5 bases, in that order; junction bases with no gene match: 12. The CDR3 is 15 residues long.

Written as DNA, the CDR3 is TGTGCCAGCAGCTCGGGACAGCCTCCCTACGAGCAGTACTTC. This codes for CASSSGQPPYEQYF. The V gene is TRBV7-9, the J gene TRBJ2-7; 7 bases are a match to TRBD1. The V segment lost 4 bases and the J segment 2 bases; nucleotides outside the gene matches: 5. The CDR3 sequence is 14 residues long. Germline V gives CDR1 SEHNR, CDR2 FQNEAQ (reference sequence).

The rearrangement joins TRBV5-1 to TRBJ2-6, with 7 positions matching TRBD1. Per germline, CDR1 SGHRS and CDR2 YFSETQ. This CDR3 spans 16 amino acids. The trim removed 2 bases at V and 2 bases at J, leaving 4 bases unmatched. Written as DNA, the CDR3 is TGCGCCAGCAGCTTACAGGGGCGGGCTGGGGCCAACGTCCTGACTTTC. Protein product: CASSLQGRAGANVLTF.